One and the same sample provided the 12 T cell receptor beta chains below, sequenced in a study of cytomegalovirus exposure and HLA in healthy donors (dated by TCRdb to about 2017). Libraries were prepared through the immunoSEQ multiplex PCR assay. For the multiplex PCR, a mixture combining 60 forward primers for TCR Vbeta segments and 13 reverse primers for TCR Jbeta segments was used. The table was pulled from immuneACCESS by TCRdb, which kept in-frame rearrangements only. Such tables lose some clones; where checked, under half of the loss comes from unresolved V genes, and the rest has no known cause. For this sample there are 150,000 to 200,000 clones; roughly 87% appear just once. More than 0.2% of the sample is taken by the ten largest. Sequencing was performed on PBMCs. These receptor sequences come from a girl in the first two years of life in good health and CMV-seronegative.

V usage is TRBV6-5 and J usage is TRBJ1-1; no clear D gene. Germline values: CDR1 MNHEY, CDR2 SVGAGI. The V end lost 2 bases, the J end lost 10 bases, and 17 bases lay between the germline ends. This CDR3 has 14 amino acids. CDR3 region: CASSYGRLARRAFF. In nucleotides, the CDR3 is TGTGCCAGCAGTTACGGCAGGTTGGCCCGAAGAGCTTTCTTT.

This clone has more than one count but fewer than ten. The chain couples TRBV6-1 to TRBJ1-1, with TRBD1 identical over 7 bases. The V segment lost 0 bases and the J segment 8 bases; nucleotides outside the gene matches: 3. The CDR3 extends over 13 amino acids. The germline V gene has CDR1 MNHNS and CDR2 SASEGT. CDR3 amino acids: CASSEARGQEAFF. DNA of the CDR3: TGTGCCAGCAGTGAAGCGCGGGGACAGGAAGCTTTCTTT.

Written as DNA, the CDR3 is TGCGCCAGCAGCCAAGATCCGCTAGCGGGAGGGCCCGCCGGGGAGCTGTTTTTT. Translating it yields CASSQDPLAGGPAGELFF. The V and J genes are TRBV4-3 and TRBJ2-2; TRBD2 matches at 12 bases. This CDR3 spans 18 amino acids. Germline V gene data show CDR1 as LGHNA and CDR2 as YSLEER. V shed 0 bases, J shed 6 bases, and the junction held 8 bases outside the gene matches.

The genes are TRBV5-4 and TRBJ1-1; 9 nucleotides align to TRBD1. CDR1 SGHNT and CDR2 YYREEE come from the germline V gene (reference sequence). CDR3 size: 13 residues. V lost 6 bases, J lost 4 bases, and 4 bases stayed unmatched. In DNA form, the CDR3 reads TGTGCCAGCAAGGGACAGGGCGGCACTGAAGCTTTCTTT. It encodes CASKGQGGTEAFF.

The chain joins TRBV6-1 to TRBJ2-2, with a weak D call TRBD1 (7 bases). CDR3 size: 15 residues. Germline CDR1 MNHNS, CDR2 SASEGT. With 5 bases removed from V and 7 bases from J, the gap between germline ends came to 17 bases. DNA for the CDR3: TGTGCCAGCAGTCTCCAGGGGGGTAGTCACGGGGAGCTGTTTTTT. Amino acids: CASSLQGGSHGELFF.

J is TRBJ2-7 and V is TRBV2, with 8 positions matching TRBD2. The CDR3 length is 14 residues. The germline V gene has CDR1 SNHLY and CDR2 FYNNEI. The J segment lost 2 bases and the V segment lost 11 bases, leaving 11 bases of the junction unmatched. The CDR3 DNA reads TGTGCCGGCAAGACCGGGACTAGACCCTACGAGCAGTACTTC. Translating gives CAGKTGTRPYEQYF.

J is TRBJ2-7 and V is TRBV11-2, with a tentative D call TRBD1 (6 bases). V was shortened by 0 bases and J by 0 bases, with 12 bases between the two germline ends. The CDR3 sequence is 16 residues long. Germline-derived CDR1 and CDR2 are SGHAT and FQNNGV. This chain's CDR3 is CASSLDTGFGSYEQYF. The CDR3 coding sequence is TGTGCCAGCAGCTTAGACACAGGGTTTGGCTCCTACGAGCAGTACTTC.

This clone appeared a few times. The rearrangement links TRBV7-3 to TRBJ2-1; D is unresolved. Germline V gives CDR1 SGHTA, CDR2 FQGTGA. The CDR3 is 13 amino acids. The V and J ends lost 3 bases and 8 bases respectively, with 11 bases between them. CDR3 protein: CASSFHYGYEQFF. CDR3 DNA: TGTGCCAGCAGCTTCCACTACGGGTATGAGCAGTTCTTC.

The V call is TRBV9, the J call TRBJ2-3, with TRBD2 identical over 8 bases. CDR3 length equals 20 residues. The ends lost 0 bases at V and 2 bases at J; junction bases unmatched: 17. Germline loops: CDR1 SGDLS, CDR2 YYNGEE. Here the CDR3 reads CASSVDAGGLPGRTTDTQYF. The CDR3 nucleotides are TGTGCCAGCAGCGTAGATGCGGGGGGACTACCTGGGCGGACCACAGATACGCAGTATTTT. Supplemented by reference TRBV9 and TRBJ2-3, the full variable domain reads DSGVTQTPKHLITATGQRVTLRCSPRSGDLSVYWYQQSLDQGLQFLIQYYNGEERAKGNILERFSAQQFPDLHSELNLSSLELGDSALYFCASSVDAGGLPGRTTDTQYFGPGTRLTVL.

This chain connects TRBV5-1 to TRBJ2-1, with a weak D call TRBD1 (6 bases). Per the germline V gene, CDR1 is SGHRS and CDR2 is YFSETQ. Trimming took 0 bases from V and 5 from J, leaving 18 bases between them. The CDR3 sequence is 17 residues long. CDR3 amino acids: CASSLGSGTPTHNEQFF. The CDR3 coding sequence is TGCGCCAGCAGCTTGGGATCCGGGACACCCACTCACAATGAGCAGTTCTTC.

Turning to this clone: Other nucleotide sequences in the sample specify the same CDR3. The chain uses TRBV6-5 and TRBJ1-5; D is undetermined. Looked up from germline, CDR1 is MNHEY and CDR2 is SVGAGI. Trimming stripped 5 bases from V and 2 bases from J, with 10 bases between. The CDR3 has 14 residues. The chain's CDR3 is CASSPGQGNQPQHF. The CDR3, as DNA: TGTGCCAGCAGTCCCGGCCAGGGCAATCAGCCCCAGCATTTT.

The CDR3 spells CASSPRDRGTQPQHF. CDR3 in DNA: TGTGCCAGCAGCCCAAGAGACAGGGGTACTCAGCCCCAGCATTTT. The rearrangement joins TRBV5-6 to TRBJ1-5; TRBD1 matches at 8 bases. Germline CDR1 reads SGHDT; CDR2 reads YYEEEE. J gave up 6 bases and V 4 bases, and 9 bases lay outside the gene matches. This CDR3 has 15 amino acids.